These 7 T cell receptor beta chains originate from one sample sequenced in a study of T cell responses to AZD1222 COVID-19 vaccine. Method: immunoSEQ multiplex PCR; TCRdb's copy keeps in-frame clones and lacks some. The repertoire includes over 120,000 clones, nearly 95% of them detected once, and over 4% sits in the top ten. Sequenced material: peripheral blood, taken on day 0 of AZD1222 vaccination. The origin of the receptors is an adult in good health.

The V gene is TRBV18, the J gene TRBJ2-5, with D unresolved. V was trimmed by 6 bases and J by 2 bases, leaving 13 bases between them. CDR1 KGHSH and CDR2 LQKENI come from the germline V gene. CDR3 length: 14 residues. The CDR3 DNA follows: TGTGCCAGCTCGACGGACCAACAACAAGAGACCCAGTACTTC. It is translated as CASSTDQQQETQYF.

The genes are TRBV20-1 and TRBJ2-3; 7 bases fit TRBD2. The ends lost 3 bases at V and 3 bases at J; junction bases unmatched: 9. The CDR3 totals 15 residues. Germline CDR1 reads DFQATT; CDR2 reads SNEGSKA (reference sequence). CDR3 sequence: CSASRGGSLTDTQYF. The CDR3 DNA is TGCAGTGCTAGTAGAGGCGGGAGTCTTACAGATACGCAGTATTTT.

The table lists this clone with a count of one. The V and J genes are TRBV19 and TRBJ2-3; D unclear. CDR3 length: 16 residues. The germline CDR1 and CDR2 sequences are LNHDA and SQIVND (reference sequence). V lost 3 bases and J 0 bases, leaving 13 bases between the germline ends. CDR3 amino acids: CASSIWLGASTDTQYF. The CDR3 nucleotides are TGTGCCAGTAGTATTTGGTTGGGTGCTAGCACAGATACGCAGTATTTT.

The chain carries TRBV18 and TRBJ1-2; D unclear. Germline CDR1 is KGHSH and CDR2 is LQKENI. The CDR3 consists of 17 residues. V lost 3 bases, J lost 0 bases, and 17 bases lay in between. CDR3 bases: TGTGCCAGCTCACCGAACAGAAGACTTAACTCTAACTATGGCTACACCTTC. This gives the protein CASSPNRRLNSNYGYTF.

The CDR3, as DNA: TGTGCCAGCTCACCAAGTCAGAGAGGGGCCTATGGCTACACCTTC. Its translation is CASSPSQRGAYGYTF. The chain recombines TRBV18 with TRBJ1-2; D might be TRBD1 (5 bases). The germline CDR1 and CDR2 sequences are KGHSH and LQKENI. Trimming stripped 2 bases from V and 4 bases from J, with 14 bases between. CDR3 length: 15 residues. Based on the CDR3 plus reference TRBV18 and TRBJ1-2, the full variable domain is NAGVMQNPRHLVRRRGQEARLRCSPMKGHSHVYWYRQLPEEGLKFMVYLQKENIIDESGMPKERFSAEFPKEGPSILRIQQVVRGDSAAYFCASSPSQRGAYGYTFGSGTRLTVV.

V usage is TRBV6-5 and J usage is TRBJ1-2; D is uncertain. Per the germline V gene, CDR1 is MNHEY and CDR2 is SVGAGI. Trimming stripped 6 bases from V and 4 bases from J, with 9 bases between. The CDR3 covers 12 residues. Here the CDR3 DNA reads TGTGCCAGCAGGAGAGAGCCCTATGGCTACACCTTC. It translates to CASRREPYGYTF.

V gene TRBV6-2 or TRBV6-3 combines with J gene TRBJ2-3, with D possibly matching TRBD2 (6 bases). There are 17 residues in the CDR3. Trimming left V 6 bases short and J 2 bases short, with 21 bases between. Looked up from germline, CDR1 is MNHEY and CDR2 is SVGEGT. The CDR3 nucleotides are TGTGCCAGCAGCCTTGACAGCCCCCGGACTACCACAGATACGCAGTATTTT. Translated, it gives CASSLDSPRTTTDTQYF.